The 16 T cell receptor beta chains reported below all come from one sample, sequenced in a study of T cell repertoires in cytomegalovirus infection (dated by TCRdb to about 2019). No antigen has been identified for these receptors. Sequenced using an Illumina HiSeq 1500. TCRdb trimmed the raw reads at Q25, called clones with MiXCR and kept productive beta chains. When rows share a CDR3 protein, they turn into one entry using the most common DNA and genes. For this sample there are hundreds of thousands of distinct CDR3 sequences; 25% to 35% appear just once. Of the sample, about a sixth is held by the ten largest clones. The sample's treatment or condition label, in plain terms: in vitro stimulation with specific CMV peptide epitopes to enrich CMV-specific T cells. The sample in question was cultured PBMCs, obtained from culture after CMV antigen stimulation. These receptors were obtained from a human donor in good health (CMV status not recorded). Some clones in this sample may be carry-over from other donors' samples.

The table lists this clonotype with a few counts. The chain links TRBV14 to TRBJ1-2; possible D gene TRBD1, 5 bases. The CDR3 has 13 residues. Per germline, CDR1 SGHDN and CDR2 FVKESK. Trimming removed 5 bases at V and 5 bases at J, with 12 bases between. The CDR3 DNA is TGTGCCAGCAGCAATTCAAGACAGTATGGCTACACCTTC. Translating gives CASSNSRQYGYTF. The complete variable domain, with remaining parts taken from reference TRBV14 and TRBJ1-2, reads EAGVTQFPSHSVIEKGQTVTLRCDPISGHDNLYWYRRVMGKEIKFLLHFVKESKQDESGMPNNRFLAERTGGTYSTLKVQPAELEDSGVYFCASSNSRQYGYTFGSGTRLTVV.

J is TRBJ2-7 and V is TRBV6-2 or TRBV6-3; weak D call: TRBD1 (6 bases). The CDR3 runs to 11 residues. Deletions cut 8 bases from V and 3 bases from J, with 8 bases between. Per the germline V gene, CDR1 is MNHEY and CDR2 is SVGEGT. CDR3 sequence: CASWDNYEQYF. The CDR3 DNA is TGTGCCAGCTGGGACAACTACGAGCAGTACTTC.

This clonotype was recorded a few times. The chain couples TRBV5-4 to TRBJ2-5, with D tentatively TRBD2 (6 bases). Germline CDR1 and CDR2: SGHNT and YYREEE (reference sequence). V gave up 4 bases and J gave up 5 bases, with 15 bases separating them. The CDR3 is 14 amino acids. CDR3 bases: TGTGCCAGCAGCCCCGGAGGGGCGGAGGAGACCCAGTACTTC. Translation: CASSPGGAEETQYF. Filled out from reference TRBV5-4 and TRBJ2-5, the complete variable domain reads ETGVTQSPTHLIKTRGQQVTLRCSSQSGHNTVSWYQQALGQGPQFIFQYYREEENGRGNFPPRFSGLQFPNYSSELNVNALELDDSALYLCASSPGGAEETQYFGPGTRLLVL.

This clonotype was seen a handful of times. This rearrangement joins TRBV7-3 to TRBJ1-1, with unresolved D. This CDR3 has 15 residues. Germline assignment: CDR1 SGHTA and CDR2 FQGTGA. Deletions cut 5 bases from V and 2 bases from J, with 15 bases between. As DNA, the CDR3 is TGTGCCAGCAGCCCCAGCGGAGGCCCTAACACTGAAGCTTTCTTT. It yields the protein CASSPSGGPNTEAFF.

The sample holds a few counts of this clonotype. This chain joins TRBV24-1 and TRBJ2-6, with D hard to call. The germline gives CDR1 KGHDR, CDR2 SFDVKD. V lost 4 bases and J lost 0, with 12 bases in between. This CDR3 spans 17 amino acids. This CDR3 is CATSDRKVRSGANVLTF. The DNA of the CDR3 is TGTGCCACCAGTGACCGAAAGGTTCGCTCTGGGGCCAACGTCCTGACTTTC.

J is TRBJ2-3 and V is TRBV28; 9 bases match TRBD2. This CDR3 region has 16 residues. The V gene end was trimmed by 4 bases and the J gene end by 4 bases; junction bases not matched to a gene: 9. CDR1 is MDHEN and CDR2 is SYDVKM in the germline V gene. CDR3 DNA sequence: TGTGCCAGCAGTTCGGCGGCTAGCGGGACCCCAGATACGCAGTATTTT. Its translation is CASSSAASGTPDTQYF.

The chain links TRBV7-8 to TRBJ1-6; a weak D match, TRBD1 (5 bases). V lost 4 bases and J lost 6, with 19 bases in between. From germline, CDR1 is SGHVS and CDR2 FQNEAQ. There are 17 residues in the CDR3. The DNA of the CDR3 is TGTGCCAGCAGCTCCTTAATACCCCGGGGACTTAATTCACCCCTCCACTTT. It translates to CASSSLIPRGLNSPLHF.

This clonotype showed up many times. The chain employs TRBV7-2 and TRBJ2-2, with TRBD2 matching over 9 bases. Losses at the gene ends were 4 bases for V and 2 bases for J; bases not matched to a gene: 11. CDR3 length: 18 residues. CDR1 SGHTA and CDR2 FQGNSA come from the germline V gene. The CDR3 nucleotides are TGTGCCAGCAGCTCCGGACTAGCGCACCCTCTAAACACCGGGGAGCTGTTTTTT. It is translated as CASSSGLAHPLNTGELFF.

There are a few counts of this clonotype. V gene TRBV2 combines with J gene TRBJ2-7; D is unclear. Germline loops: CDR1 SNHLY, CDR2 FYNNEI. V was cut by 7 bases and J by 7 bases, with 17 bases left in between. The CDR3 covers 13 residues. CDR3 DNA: TGTGCCAGCACCATCCTAGGACCGAGGGAGCAGTACTTC. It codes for CASTILGPREQYF.

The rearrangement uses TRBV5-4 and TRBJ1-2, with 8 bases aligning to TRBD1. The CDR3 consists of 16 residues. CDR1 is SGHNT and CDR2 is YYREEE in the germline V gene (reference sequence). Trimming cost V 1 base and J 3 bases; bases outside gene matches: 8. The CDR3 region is CASSLTWTGMYYGYTF. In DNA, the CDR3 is TGTGCCAGCAGCTTGACCTGGACAGGGATGTACTATGGCTACACCTTC.

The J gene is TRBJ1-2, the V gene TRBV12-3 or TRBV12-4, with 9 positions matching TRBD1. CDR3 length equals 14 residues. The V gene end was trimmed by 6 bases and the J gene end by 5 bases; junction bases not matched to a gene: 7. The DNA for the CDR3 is TGTGCCAGCAGCGGCTCGGACAGGGGATATGGCTACACCTTC. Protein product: CASSGSDRGYGYTF.

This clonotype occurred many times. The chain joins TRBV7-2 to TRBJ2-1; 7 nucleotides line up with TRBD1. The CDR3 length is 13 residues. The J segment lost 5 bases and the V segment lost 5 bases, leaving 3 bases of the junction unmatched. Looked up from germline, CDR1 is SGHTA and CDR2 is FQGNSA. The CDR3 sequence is CASSPTGNNEQFF. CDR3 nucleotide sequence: TGTGCCAGCAGCCCGACAGGGAACAATGAGCAGTTCTTC.

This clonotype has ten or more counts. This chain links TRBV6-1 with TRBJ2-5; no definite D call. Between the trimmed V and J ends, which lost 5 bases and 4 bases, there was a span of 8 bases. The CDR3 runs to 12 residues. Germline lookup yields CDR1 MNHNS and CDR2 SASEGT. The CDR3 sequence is CASSKGRETQYF. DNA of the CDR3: TGTGCCAGCAGTAAAGGACGAGAGACCCAGTACTTC.

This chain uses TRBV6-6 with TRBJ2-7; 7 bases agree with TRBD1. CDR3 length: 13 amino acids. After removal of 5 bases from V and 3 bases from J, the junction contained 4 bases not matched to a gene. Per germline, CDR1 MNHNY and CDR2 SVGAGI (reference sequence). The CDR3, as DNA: TGTGCCAGCAGTCAACGGGACAGCTACGAGCAGTACTTC. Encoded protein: CASSQRDSYEQYF.

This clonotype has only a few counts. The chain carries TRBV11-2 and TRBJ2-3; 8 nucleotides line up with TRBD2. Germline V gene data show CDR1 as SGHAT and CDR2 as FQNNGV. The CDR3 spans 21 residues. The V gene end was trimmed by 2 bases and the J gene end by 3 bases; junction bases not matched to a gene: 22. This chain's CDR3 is CASSLFRGGGRFSRQTDTQYF. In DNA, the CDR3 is TGTGCCAGCAGCTTATTTCGGGGTGGCGGGAGGTTTTCCCGACAAACAGATACGCAGTATTTT.

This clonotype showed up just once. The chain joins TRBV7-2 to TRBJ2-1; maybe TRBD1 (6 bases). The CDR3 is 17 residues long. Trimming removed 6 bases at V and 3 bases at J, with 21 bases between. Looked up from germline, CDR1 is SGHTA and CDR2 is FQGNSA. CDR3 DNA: TGTGCCAGCAGTGAACAGACAGGAGACTTATTCTACAATGAGCAGTTCTTC. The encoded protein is CASSEQTGDLFYNEQFF.